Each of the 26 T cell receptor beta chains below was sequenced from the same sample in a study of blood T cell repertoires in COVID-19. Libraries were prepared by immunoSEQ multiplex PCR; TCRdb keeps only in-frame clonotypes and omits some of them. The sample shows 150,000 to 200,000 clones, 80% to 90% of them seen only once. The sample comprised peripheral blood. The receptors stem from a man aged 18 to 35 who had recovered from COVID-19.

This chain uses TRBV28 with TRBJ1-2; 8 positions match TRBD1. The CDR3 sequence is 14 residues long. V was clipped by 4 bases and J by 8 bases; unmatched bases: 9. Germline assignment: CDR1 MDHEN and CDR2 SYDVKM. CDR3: CASSSTGNRGGYTF. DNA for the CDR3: TGTGCCAGCAGTTCGACAGGCAACAGGGGGGGCTACACCTTC.

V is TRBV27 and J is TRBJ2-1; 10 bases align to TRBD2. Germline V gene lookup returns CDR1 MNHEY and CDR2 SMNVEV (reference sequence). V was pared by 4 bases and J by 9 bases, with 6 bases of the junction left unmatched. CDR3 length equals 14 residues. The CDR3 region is CASSSLAGVSEQFF. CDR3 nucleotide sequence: TGTGCCAGCAGTTCTCTAGCGGGAGTGAGTGAGCAGTTCTTC.

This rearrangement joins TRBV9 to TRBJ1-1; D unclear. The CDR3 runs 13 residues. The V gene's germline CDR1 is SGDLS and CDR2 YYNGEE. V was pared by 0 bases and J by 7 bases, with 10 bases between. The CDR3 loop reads CASSVGGSDEAFF. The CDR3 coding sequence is TGTGCCAGCAGCGTAGGAGGGTCGGATGAAGCTTTCTTT. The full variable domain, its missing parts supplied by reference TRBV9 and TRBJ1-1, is DSGVTQTPKHLITATGQRVTLRCSPRSGDLSVYWYQQSLDQGLQFLIQYYNGEERAKGNILERFSAQQFPDLHSELNLSSLELGDSALYFCASSVGGSDEAFFGQGTRLTVV.

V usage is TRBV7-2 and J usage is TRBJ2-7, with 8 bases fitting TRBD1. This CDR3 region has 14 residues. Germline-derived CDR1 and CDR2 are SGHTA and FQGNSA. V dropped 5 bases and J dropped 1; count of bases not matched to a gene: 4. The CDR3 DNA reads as TGTGCCAGCAGCCCGGACAGGGTTTCCTACGAGCAGTACTTC. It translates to CASSPDRVSYEQYF.

CDR3 residues: CAPDPGRGLTGANVLTF. In DNA, the CDR3 is TGTGCCCCCGATCCCGGTCGGGGGTTAACGGGGGCCAACGTCCTGACTTTC. The chain combines TRBV24-1 with TRBJ2-6; tentative D call: TRBD2 (6 bases). Trimming pared 12 bases from V and 4 bases from J, leaving 24 bases between. Germline loops: CDR1 KGHDR, CDR2 SFDVKD. The CDR3 sequence is 17 residues long.

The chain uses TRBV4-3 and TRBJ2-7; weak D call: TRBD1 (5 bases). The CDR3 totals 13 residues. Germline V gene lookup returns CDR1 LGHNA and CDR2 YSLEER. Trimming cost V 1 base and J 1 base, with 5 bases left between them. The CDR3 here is CASSQAGSYEQYF. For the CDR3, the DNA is TGCGCCAGCAGCCAAGCAGGGTCCTACGAGCAGTACTTC.

In nucleotides, the CDR3 is TGCGCCAGCAGCCTTATGGAGGGGTTTTCTTACGAGCAGTACTTC. Encoded protein: CASSLMEGFSYEQYF. The chain links TRBV4-1 to TRBJ2-7; a weak D match, TRBD2 (6 bases). Trimming stripped 4 bases from V and 4 bases from J, with 17 bases between. This CDR3 spans 15 amino acids. Germline CDR1 MGHRA, CDR2 YSYEKL.

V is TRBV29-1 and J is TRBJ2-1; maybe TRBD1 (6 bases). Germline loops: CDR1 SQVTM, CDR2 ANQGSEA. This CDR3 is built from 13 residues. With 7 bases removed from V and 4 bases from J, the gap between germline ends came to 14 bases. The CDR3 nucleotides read TGCAGCGCCACAGGGTATGGGTACAATGAGCAGTTCTTC. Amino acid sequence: CSATGYGYNEQFF.

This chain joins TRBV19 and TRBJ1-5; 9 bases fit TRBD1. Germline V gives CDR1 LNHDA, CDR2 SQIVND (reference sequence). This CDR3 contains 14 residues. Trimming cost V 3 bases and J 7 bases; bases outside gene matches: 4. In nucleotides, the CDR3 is TGTGCCAGTAGTATCCGGGACAGGGCACAGCCCCAGCATTTT. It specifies CASSIRDRAQPQHF.

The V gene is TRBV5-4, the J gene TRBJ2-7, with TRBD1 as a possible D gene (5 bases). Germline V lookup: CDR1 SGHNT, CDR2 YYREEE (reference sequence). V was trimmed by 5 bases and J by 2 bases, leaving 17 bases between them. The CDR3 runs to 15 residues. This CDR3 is CASSLSKGPAYEQYF. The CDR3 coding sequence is TGTGCCAGCAGTTTGTCCAAGGGGCCTGCCTACGAGCAGTACTTC.

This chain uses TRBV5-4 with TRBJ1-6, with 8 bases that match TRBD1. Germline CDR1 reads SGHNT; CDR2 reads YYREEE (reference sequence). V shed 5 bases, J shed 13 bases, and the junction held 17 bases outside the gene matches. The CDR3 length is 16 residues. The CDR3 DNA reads TGTGCCAGCAGTCCTGGACAGGGCCACGTATCGTCCCCCCTCCACTTT. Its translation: CASSPGQGHVSSPLHF. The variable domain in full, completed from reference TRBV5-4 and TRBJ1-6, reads ETGVTQSPTHLIKTRGQQVTLRCSSQSGHNTVSWYQQALGQGPQFIFQYYREEENGRGNFPPRFSGLQFPNYSSELNVNALELDDSALYLCASSPGQGHVSSPLHFGNGTRLTVT.

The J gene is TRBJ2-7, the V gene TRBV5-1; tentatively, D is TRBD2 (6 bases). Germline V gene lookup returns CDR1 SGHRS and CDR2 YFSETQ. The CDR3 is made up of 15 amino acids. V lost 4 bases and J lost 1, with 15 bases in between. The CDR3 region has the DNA TGCGCCAGCAGCCCGGTCCCCGCGGGGTCCTACGAGCAGTACTTC. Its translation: CASSPVPAGSYEQYF.

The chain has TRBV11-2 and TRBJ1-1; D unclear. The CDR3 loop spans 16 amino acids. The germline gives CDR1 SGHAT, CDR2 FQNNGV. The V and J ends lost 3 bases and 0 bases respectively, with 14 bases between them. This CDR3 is CASSLPYGRMNTEAFF. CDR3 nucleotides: TGTGCCAGCAGCTTGCCCTATGGTAGAATGAACACTGAAGCTTTCTTT.

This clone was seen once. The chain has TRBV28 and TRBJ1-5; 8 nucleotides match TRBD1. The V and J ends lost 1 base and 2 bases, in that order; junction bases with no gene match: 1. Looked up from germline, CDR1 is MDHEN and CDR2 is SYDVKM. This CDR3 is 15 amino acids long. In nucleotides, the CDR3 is TGTGCCAGCAGTTTATTGACAGGGGGCAATCAGCCCCAGCATTTT. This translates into CASSLLTGGNQPQHF.

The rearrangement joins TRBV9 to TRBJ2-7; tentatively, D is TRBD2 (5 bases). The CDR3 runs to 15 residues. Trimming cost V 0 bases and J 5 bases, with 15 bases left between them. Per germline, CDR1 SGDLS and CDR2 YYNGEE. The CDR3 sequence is CASSVAGVMRDEQYF. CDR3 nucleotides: TGTGCCAGCAGCGTAGCTGGGGTTATGAGGGACGAGCAGTACTTC.

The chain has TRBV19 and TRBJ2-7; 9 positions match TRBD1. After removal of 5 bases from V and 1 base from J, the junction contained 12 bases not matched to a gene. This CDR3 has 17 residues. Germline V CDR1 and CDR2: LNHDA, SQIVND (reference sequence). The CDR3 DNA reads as TGTGCCAGTAGTCCTGGGACAGGGACAGCGGGATCCTACGAGCAGTACTTC. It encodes CASSPGTGTAGSYEQYF. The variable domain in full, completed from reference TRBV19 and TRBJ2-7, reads DGGITQSPKYLFRKEGQNVTLSCEQNLNHDAMYWYRQDPGQGLRLIYYSQIVNDFQKGDIAEGYSVSREKKESFPLTVTSAQKNPTAFYLCASSPGTGTAGSYEQYFGPGTRLTVT.

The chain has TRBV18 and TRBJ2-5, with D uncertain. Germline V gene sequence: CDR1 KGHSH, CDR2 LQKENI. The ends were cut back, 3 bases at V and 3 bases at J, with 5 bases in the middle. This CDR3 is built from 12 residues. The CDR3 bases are TGTGCCAGCTCACCCTTAAAAGAGACCCAGTACTTC. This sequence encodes CASSPLKETQYF.

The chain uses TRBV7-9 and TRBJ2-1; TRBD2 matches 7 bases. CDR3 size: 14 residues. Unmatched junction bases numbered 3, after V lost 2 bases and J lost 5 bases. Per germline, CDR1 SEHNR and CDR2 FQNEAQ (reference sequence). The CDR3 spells CASSLMTSNNEQFF. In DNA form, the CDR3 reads TGTGCCAGCAGCTTAATGACTAGCAACAATGAGCAGTTCTTC.

The CDR3 DNA reads TGTGCCAGCAGCTTGTTACAGACAACTAATGAAAAACTGTTTTTT. Translating gives CASSLLQTTNEKLFF. This sequence joins TRBV5-6 and TRBJ1-4; D ambiguous. The CDR3 extends over 15 amino acids. CDR1 SGHDT and CDR2 YYEEEE come from the germline V gene. V was cut by 1 base and J by 0 bases, with 7 bases left in between.

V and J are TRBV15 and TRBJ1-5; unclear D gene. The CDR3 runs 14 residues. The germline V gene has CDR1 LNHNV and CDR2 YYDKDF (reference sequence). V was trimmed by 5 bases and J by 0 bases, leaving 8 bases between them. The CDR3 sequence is CATSGEYSNQPQHF. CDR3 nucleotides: TGTGCCACCAGCGGGGAGTATAGCAATCAGCCCCAGCATTTT.

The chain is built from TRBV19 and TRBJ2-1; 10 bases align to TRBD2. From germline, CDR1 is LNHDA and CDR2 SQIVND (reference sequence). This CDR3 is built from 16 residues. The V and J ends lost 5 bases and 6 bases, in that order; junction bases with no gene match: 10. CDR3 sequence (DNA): TGTGCCAGTAGTGTCCGAACTAGCGGGGAACCCAATGAGCAGTTCTTC. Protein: CASSVRTSGEPNEQFF.

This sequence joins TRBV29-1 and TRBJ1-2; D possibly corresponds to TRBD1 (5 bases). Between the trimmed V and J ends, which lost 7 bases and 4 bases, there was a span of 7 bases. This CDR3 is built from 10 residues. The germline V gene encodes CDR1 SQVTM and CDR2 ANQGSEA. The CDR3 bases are TGCAGCGCGGACACCTATGGCTACACCTTC. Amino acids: CSADTYGYTF.

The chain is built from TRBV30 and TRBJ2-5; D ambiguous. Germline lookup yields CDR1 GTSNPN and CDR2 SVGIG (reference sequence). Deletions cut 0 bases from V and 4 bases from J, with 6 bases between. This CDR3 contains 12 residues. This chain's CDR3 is CAWSVLGETQYF. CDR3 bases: TGTGCCTGGAGTGTACTCGGAGAGACCCAGTACTTC.

The CDR3 sequence: CSAWSGLGYTF. The CDR3 DNA follows: TGCAGTGCTTGGTCAGGGCTGGGCTACACCTTC. The chain couples TRBV20-1 to TRBJ1-2, with D tentatively TRBD1 (5 bases). From germline, CDR1 is DFQATT and CDR2 SNEGSKA (reference sequence). The CDR3 is made up of 11 amino acids. V was trimmed by 5 bases and J by 8 bases, leaving 12 bases between them.

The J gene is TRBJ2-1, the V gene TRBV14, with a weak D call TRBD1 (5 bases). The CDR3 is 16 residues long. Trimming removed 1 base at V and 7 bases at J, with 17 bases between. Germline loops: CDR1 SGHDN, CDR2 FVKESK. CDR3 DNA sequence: TGTGCCAGCAGCCAAGGAAAGGGGCATTTAAGGAATGAGCAGTTCTTC. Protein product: CASSQGKGHLRNEQFF.

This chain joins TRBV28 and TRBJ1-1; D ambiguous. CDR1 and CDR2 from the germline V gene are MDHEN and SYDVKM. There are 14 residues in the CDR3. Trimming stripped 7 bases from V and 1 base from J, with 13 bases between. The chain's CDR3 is CASNSGWGNTEAFF. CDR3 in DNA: TGTGCCAGCAACTCGGGGTGGGGGAACACTGAAGCTTTCTTT.